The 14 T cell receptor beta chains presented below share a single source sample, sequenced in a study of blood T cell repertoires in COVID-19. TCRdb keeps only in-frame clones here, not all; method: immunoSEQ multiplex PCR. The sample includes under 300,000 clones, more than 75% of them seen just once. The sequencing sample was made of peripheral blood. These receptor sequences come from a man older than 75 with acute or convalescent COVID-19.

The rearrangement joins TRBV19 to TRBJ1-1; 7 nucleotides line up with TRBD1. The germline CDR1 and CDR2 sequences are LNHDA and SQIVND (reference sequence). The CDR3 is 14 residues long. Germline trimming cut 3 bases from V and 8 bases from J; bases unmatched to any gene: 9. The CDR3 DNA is TGTGCCAGTAGTATTAACAAAAACAGGGGAGAAGCTTTCTTT. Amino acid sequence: CASSINKNRGEAFF.

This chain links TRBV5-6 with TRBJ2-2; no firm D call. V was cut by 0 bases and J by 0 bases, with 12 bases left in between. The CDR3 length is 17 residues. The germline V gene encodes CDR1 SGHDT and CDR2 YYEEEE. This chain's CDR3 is CASSLDAGYSNTGELFF. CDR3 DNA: TGTGCCAGCAGCTTGGACGCAGGCTACTCGAACACCGGGGAGCTGTTTTTT.

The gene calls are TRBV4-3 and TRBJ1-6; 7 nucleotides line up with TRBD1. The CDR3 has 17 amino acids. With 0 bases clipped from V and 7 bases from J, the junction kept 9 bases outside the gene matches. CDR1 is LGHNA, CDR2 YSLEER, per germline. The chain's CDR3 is CASSQDLVDRVNSPLHF. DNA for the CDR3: TGCGCCAGCAGCCAAGATCTCGTAGACAGGGTCAATTCACCCCTCCACTTT.

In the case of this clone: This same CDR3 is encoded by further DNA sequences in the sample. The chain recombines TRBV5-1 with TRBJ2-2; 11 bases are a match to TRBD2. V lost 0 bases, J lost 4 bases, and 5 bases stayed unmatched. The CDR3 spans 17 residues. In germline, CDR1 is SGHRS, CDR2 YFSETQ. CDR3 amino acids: CASSLAGTSGGTGELFF. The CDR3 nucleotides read TGCGCCAGCAGCTTGGCCGGGACTAGCGGAGGCACCGGGGAGCTGTTTTTT.

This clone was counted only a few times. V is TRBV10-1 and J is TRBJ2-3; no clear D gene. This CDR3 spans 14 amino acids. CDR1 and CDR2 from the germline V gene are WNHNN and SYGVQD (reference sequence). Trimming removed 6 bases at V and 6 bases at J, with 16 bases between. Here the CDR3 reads CASSPFVTQDTQYF. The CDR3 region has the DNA TGCGCCAGCAGCCCCTTTGTAACCCAGGATACGCAGTATTTT.

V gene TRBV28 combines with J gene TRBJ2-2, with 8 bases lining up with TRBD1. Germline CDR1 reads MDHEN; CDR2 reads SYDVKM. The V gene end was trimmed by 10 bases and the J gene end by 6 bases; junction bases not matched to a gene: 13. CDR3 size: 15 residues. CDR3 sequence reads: CATRPGRGLSGELFF. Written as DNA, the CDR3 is TGTGCCACCAGACCCGGCAGGGGGCTTTCCGGGGAGCTGTTTTTT.

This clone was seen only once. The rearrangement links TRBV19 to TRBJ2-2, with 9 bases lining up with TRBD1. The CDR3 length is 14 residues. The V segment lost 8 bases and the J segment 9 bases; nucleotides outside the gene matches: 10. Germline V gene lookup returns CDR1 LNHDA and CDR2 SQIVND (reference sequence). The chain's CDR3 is CASGPRDRVWELFF. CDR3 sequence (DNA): TGTGCCAGTGGACCGCGGGACAGGGTCTGGGAGCTGTTTTTT.

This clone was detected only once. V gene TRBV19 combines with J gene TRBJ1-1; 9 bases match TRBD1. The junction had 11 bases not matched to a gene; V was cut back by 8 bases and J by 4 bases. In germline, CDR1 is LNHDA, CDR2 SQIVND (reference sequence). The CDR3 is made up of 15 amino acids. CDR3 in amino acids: CASSRGGQGTTEAFF. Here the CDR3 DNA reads TGTGCCAGTTCACGGGGCGGACAGGGGACCACTGAAGCTTTCTTT. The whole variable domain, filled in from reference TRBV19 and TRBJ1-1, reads DGGITQSPKYLFRKEGQNVTLSCEQNLNHDAMYWYRQDPGQGLRLIYYSQIVNDFQKGDIAEGYSVSREKKESFPLTVTSAQKNPTAFYLCASSRGGQGTTEAFFGQGTRLTVV.

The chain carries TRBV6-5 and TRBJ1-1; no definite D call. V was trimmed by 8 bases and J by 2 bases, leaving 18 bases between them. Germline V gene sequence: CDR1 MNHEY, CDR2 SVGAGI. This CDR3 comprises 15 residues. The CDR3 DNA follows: TGTGCCAGCCGTACCTTGCGGACGGGAAACACTGAAGCTTTCTTT. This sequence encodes CASRTLRTGNTEAFF.

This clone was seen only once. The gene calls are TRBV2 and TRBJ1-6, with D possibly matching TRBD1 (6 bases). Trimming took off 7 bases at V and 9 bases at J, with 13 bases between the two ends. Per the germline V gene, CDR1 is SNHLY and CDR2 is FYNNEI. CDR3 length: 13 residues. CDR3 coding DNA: TGTGCCAGCACCAGAGGACAGAGTTCACCCCTCCACTTT. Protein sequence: CASTRGQSSPLHF.

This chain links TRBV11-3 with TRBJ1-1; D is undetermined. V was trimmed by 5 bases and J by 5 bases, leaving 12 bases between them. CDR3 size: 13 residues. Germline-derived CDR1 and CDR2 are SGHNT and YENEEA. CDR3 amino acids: CASSHGAKTEAFF. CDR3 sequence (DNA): TGTGCCAGCAGCCATGGAGCAAAGACTGAAGCTTTCTTT.

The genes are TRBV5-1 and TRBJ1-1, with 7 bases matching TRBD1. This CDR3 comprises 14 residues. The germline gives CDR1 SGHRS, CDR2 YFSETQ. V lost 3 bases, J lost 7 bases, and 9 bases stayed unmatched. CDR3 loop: CASSSGQVPHEAFF. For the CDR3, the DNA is TGCGCCAGCAGCTCTGGACAGGTTCCACATGAAGCTTTCTTT. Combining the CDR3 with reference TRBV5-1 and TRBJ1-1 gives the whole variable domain KAGVTQTPRYLIKTRGQQVTLSCSPISGHRSVSWYQQTPGQGLQFLFEYFSETQRNKGNFPGRFSGRQFSNSRSEMNVSTLELGDSALYLCASSSGQVPHEAFFGQGTRLTVV.

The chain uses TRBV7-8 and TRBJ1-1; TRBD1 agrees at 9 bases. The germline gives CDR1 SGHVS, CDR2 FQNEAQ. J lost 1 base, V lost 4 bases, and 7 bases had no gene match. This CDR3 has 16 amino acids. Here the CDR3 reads CASSSLPGQGNTEAFF. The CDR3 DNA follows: TGTGCCAGCAGCTCGCTACCGGGACAGGGGAACACTGAAGCTTTCTTT.

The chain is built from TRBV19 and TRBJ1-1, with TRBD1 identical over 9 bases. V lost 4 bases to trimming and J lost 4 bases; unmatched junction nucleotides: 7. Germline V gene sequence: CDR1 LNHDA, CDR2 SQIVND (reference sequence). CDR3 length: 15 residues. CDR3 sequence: CASSRQGQGGTEAFF. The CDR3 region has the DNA TGTGCCAGTAGTAGACAGGGACAGGGTGGCACTGAAGCTTTCTTT.